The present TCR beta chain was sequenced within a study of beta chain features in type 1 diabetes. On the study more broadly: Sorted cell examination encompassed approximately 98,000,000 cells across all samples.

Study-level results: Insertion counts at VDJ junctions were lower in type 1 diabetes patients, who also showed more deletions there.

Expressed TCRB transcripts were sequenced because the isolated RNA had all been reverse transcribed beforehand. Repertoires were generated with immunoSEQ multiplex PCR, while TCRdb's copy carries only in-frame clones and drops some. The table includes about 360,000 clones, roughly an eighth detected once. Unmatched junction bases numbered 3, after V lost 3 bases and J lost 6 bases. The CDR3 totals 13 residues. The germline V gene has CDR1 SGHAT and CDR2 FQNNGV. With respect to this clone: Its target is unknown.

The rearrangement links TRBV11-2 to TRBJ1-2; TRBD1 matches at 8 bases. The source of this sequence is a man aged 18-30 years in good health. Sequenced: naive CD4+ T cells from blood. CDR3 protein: CASSFDRGNGYTF. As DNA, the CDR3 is TGTGCCAGCAGCTTCGACAGGGGCAATGGCTACACCTTC.